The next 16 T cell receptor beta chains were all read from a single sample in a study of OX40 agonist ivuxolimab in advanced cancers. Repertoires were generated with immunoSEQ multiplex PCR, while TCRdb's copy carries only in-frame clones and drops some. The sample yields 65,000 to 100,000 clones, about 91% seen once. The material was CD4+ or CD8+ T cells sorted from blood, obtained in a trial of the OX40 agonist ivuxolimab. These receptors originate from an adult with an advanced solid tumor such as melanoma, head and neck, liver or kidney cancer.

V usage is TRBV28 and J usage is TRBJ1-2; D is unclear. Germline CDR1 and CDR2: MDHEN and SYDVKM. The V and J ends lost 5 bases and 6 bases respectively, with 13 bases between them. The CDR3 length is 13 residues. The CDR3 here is CASSQRRVDGYTF. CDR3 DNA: TGTGCCAGCAGTCAAAGACGAGTAGATGGCTACACCTTC.

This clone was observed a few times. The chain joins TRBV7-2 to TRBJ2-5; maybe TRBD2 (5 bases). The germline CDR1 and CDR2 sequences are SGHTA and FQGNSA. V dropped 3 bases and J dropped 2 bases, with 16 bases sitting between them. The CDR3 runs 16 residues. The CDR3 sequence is CASSFILGSGQETQYF. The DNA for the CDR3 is TGTGCCAGCAGCTTCATCTTAGGAAGCGGACAAGAGACCCAGTACTTC.

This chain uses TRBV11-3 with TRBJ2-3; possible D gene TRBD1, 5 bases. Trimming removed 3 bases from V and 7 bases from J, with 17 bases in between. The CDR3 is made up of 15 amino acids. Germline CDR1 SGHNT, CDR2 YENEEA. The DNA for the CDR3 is TGTGCCAGCAGCTTTAGCTTTCAGGGTGGCTATACGCAGTATTTT. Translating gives CASSFSFQGGYTQYF.

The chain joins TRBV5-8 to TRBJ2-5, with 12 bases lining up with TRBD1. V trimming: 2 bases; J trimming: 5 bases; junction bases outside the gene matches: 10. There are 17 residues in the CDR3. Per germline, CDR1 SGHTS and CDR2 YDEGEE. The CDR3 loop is CASSFMGTGTGGETQYF. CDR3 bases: TGTGCCAGCAGCTTTATGGGGACCGGGACAGGGGGCGAGACCCAGTACTTC.

CDR3 in DNA: TGTGCCAGCAGCCCGCTAGCGGGAGCAGTCGAGCAGTTCTTC. Protein sequence: CASSPLAGAVEQFF. The chain recombines TRBV11-3 with TRBJ2-1; 10 positions agree with TRBD2. Germline CDR1 and CDR2: SGHNT and YENEEA. Trimming removed 5 bases from V and 10 bases from J; junction bases left unmatched: 8. The CDR3 has 14 residues.

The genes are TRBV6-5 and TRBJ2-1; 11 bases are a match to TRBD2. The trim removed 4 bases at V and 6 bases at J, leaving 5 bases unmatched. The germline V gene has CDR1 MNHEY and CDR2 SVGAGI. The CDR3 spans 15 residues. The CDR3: CASSSIAGGFNEQFF. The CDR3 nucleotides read TGTGCCAGCAGTTCGATAGCGGGAGGGTTCAATGAGCAGTTCTTC.

CDR3 protein: CAWRINLYEQYF. In DNA, the CDR3 is TGTGCCTGGAGGATAAACCTCTACGAGCAGTACTTC. The chain employs TRBV30 and TRBJ2-7, with unresolved D. The CDR3 loop spans 12 amino acids. Looked up from germline, CDR1 is GTSNPN and CDR2 is SVGIG (reference sequence). Trimming took 3 bases from V and 3 from J, leaving 9 bases between them.

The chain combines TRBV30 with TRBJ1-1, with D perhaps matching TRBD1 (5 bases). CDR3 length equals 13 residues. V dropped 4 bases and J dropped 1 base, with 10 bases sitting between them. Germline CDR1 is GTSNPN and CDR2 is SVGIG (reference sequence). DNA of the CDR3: TGTGCCTGGATCGGGGGGTCGAACACTGAAGCTTTCTTT. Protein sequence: CAWIGGSNTEAFF. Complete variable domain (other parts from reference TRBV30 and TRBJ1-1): SQTIHQWPATLVQPVGSPLSLECTVEGTSNPNLYWYRQAAGRGLQLLFYSVGIGQISSEVPQNLSASRPQDRQFILSSKKLLLSDSGFYLCAWIGGSNTEAFFGQGTRLTVV.

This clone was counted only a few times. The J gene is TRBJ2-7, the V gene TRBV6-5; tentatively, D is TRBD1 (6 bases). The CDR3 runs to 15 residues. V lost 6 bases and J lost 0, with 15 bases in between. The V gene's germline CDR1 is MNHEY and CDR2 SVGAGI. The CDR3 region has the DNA TGTGCCAGCAGGACACCCCAGGGGAGCTCCTACGAGCAGTACTTC. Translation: CASRTPQGSSYEQYF.

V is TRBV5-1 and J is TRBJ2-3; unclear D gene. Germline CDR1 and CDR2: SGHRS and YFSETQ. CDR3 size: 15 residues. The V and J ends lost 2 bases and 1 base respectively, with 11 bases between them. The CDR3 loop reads CASSFIARRTDTQYF. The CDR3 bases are TGCGCCAGCAGCTTTATCGCCAGGCGCACAGATACGCAGTATTTT.

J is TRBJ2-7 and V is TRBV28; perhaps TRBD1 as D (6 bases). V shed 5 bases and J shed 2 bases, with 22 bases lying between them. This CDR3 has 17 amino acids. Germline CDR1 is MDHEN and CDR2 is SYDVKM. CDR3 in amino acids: CASSGFGDRYRAYEQYF. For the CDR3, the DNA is TGTGCCAGCAGTGGGTTTGGCGACAGGTATAGGGCCTACGAGCAGTACTTC.

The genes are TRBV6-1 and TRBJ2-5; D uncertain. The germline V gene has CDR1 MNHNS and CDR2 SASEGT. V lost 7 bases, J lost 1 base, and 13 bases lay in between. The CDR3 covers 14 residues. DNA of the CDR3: TGTGCCAGCACCGTAGGCCAGGCCCAAGAGACCCAGTACTTC. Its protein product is CASTVGQAQETQYF.

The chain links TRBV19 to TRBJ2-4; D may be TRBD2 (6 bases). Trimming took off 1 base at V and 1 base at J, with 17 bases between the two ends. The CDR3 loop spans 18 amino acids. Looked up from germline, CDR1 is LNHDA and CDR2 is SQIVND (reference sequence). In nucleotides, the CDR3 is TGTGCCAGTAGTATAGGAGTAGGAGGGATCGGGGCCAAAAACATTCAGTACTTC. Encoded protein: CASSIGVGGIGAKNIQYF.

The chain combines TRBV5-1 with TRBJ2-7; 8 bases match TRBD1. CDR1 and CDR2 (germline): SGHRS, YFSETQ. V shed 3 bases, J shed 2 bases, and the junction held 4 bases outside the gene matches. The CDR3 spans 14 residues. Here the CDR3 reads CASSSGQEAYEQYF. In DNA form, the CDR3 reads TGCGCCAGCAGCTCGGGACAGGAAGCCTACGAGCAGTACTTC.

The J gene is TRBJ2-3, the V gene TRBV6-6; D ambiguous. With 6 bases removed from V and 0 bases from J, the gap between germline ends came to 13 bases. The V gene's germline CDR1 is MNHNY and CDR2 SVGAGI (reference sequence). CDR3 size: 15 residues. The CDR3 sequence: CASSRGESSTDTQYF. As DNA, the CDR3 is TGTGCCAGCAGCCGAGGAGAATCTAGCACAGATACGCAGTATTTT.

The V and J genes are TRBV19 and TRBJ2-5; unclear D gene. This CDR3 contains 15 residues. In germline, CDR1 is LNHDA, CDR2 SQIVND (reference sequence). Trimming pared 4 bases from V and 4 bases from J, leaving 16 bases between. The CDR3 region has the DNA TGTGCCAGTAGTACCCTTGGCACACGCGTAGAGACCCAGTACTTC. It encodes CASSTLGTRVETQYF.